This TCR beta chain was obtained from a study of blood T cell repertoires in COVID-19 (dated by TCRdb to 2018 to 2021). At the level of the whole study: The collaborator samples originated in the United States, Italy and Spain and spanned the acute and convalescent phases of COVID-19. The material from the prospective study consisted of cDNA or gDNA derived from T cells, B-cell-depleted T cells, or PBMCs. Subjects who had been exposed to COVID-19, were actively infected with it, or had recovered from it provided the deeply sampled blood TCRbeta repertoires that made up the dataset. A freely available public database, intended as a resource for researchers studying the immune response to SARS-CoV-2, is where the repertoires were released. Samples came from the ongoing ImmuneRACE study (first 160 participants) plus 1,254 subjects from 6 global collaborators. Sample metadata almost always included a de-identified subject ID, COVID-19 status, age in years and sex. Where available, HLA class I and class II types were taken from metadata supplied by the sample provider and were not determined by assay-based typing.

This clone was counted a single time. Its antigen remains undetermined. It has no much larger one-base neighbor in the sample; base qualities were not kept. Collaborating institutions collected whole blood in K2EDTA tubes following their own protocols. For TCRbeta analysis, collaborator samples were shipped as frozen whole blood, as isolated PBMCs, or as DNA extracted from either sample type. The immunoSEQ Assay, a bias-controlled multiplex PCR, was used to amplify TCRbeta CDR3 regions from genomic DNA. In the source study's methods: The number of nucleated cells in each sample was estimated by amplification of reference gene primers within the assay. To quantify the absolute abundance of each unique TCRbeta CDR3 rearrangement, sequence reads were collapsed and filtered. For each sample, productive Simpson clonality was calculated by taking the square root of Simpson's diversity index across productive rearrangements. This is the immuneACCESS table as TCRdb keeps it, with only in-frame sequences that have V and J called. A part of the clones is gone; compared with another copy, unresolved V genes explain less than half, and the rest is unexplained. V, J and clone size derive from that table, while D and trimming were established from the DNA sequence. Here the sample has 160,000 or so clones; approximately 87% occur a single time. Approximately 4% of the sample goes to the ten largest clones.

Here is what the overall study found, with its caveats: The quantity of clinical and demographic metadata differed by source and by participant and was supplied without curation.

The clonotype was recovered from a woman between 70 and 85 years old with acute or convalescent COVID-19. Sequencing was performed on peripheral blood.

The CDR3 region has the sequence CASKRVAGQETQYF. The sequenced DNA is TGCGCCAGCAAAAGAGTAGCGGGGCAAGAGACCCAGTACTTC. The rearrangement combines TRBV5-1 with TRBJ2-5, with 8 junctional bases fitting TRBD2. The germline V gene provides CDR1 SGHRS and CDR2 YFSETQ. The CDR3, from cysteine to phenylalanine, totals 14 residues. Solely the CDR3 DNA is kept, with 42 bases framed from the first base. Relative to germline, V is missing 6 bases and J is missing 2 bases, with 6 bases of the junction outside any gene match.